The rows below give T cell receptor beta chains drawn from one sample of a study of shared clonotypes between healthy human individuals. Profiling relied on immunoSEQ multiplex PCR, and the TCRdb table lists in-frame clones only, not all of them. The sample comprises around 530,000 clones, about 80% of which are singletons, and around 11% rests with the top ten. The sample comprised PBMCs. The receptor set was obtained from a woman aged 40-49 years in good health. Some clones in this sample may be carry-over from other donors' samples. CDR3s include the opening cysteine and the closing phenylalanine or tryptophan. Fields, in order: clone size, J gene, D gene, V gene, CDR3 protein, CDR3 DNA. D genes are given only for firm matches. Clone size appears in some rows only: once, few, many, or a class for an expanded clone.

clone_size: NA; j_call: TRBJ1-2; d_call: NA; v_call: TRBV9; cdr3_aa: CASSSDSNYGYTF; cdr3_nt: TGTGCCAGCAGTTCCGATAGTAACTATGGCTACACCTTC
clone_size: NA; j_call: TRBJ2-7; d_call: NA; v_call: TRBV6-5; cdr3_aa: CASRNYEQYF; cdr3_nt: TGTGCCAGCAGGAACTACGAGCAGTACTTC
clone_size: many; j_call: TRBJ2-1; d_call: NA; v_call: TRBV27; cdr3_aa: CASSSNGQFSYNEQFF; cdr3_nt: TGTGCCAGCAGTTCAAACGGACAGTTCTCCTACAATGAGCAGTTCTTC
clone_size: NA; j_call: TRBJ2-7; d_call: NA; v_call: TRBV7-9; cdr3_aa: CASSLARSAGDPYEQYF; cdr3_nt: TGTGCCAGCAGCTTAGCCCGTTCGGCAGGGGACCCATACGAGCAGTACTTC
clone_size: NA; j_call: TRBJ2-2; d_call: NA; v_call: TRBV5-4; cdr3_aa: CASSLGRGRGTGELFF; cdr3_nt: TGTGCCAGCAGCTTGGGGCGGGGCCGGGGCACCGGGGAGCTGTTTTTT
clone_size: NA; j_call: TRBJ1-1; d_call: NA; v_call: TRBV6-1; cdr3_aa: CASRPAGSPEAFF; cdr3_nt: TGTGCCAGCAGACCAGCCGGGAGTCCTGAAGCTTTCTTT
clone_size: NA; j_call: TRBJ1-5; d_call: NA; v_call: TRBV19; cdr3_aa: CASSIYGGSNQPQHF; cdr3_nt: TGTGCCAGTAGTATCTATGGGGGTAGCAATCAGCCCCAGCATTTT
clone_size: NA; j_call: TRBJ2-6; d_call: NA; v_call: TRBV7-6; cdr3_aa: CASSLLAGANVLTF; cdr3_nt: TGTGCCAGCAGCTTATTAGCTGGGGCCAACGTCCTGACTTTC
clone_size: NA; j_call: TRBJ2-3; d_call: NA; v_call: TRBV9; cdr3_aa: CASSVGTLHHTDTQYF; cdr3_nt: TGTGCCAGCAGCGTAGGTACTCTCCACCACACAGATACGCAGTATTTT
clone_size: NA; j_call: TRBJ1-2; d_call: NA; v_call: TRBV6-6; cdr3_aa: CASSYSPTGYGYTF; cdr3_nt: TGTGCCAGCAGTTACTCGCCGACAGGATATGGCTACACCTTC
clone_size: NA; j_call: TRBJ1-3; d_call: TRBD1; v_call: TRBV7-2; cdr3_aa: CASSFLGTDSGNTIYF; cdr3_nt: TGTGCCAGCAGCTTCCTAGGGACAGACTCTGGAAACACCATATATTTT
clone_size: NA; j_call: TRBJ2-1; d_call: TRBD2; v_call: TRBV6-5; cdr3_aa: CASSYGGSINNEQFF; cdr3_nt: TGTGCCAGCAGTTACGGCGGGAGCATCAACAATGAGCAGTTCTTC
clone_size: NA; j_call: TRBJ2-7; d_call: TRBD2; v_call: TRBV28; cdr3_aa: CASHPLAGDYEQYF; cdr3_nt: TGTGCCAGCCATCCTCTAGCGGGAGACTACGAGCAGTACTTC
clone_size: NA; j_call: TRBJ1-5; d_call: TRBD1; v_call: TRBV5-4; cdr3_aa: CASSADRGEYQPQHF; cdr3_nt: TGTGCCAGCAGCGCGGACAGGGGAGAATATCAGCCCCAGCATTTT
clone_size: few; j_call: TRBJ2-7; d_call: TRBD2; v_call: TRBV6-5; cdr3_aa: CASSPYRGVGYEQYF; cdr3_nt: TGTGCCAGCAGTCCCTATCGGGGGGTGGGTTACGAGCAGTACTTC
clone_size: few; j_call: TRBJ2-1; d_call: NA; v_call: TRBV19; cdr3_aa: CASSNPRLGGEQFF; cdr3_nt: TGTGCCAGTAGTAACCCCAGGTTGGGGGGTGAGCAGTTCTTC
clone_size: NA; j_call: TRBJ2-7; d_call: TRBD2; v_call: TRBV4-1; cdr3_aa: CASSQDIVIAGEGYHEQYF; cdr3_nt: TGCGCCAGCAGCCAAGATATCGTGATAGCGGGAGAAGGGTACCACGAGCAGTACTTC
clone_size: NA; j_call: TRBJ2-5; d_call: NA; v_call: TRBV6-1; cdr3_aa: CASSDGTEQETQYF; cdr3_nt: TGTGCCAGCAGTGATGGGACGGAGCAAGAGACCCAGTACTTC
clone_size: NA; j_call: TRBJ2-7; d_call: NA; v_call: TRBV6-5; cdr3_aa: CASRRQGTKEQYF; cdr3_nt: TGTGCCAGCCGACGGCAGGGAACTAAGGAGCAGTACTTC
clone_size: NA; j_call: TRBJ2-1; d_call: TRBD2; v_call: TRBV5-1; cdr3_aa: CASSPGLAGIPYNEQFF; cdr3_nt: TGCGCCAGCAGCCCAGGACTAGCGGGCATTCCCTACAATGAGCAGTTCTTC
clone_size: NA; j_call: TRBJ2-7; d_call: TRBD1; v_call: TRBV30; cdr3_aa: CAWQGAISGYEQYF; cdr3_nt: TGTGCCTGGCAGGGGGCGATCTCCGGCTACGAGCAGTACTTC
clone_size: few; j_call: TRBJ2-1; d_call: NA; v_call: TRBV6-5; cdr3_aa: CASRLTLSSGGEQFF; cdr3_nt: TGTGCCAGCAGACTCACCCTCTCCAGTGGGGGTGAGCAGTTCTTC
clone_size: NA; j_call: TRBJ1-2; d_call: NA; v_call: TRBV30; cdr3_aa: CAWSSTTGPNYGYTF; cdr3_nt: TGTGCCTGGAGTTCCACGACAGGTCCTAACTATGGCTACACCTTC
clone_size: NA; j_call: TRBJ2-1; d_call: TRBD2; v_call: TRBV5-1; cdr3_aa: CASSLYPGGRVNEQFF; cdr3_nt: TGCGCCAGCAGCTTGTACCCTGGCGGGAGAGTTAATGAGCAGTTCTTC
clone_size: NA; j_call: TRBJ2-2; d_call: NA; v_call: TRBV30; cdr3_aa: CAWRGYGSGELFF; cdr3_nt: TGTGCCTGGAGAGGGTACGGATCCGGGGAGCTGTTTTTT
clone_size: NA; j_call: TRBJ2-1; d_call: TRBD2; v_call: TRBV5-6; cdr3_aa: CASSLVASGRNNEQFF; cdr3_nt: TGTGCCAGCAGCTTGGTGGCTAGCGGGAGGAACAATGAGCAGTTCTTC
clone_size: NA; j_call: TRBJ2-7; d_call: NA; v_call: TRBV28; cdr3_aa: CASSRSLRSYEQYF; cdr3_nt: TGTGCCAGCAGTAGGTCCTTGAGGTCCTACGAGCAGTACTTC
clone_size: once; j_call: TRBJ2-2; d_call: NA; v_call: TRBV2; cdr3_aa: CASTSRTVQNTGELFF; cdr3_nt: TGTGCCAGCACCAGCCGGACAGTCCAGAACACCGGGGAGCTGTTTTTT
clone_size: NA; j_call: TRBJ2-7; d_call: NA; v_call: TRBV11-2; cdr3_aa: CASSPRAETYEQYF; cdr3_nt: TGTGCCAGCAGCCCCCGAGCGGAGACCTACGAGCAGTACTTC
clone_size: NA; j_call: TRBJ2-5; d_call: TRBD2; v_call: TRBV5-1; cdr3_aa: CASRLGGQETQYF; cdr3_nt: TGCGCCAGCAGGTTGGGGGGGCAAGAGACCCAGTACTTC
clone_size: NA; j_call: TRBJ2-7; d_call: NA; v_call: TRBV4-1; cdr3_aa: CASSREWSLAYEQYF; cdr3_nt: TGCGCCAGCAGCAGAGAGTGGTCCCTAGCCTACGAGCAGTACTTC
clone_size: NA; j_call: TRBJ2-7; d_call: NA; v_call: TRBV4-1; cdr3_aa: CASSQGTDIYEQYF; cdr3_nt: TGCGCCAGCAGCCAAGGGACGGACATCTACGAGCAGTACTTC
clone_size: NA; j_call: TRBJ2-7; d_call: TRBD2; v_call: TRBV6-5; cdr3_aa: CASRPPGEGYEQYF; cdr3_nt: TGTGCCAGCAGGCCCCCGGGGGAGGGCTACGAGCAGTACTTC
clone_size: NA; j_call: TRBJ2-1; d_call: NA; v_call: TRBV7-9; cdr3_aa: CASSWADEQFF; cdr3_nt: TGTGCCAGCAGCTGGGCGGATGAGCAGTTCTTC
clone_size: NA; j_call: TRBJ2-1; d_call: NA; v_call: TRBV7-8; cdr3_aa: CASSLGPDIRDEQFF; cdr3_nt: TGTGCCAGCAGCTTAGGACCCGACATACGCGATGAGCAGTTCTTC
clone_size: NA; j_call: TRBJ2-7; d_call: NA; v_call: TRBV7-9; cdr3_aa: CASSLSTGTEQYF; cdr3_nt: TGTGCCAGCAGCCTAAGCACAGGGACCGAGCAGTACTTC
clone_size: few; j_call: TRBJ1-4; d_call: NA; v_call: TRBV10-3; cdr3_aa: CAISEGQGGLGEKLFF; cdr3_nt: TGTGCCATCAGTGAGGGACAAGGGGGGCTGGGGGAAAAACTGTTTTTT
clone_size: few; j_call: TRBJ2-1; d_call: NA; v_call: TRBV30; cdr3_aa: CAWMGVSHEQFF; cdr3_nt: TGTGCCTGGATGGGGGTTTCCCATGAGCAGTTCTTC
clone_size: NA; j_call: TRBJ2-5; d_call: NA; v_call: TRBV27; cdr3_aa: CASSLAGRQETQYF; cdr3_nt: TGTGCCAGCAGTTTAGCGGGAAGGCAAGAGACCCAGTACTTC
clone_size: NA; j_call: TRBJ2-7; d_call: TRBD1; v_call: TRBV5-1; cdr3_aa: CASSVGQSYEQYF; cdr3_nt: TGCGCCAGCAGCGTGGGACAGTCCTACGAGCAGTACTTC
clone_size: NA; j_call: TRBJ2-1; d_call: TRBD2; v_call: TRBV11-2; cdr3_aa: CASSRTSSYNEQFF; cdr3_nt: TGTGCCAGCAGTAGGACTAGCTCTTACAATGAGCAGTTCTTC
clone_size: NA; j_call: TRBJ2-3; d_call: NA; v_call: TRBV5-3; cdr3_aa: CARSLGSQALITDTQYF; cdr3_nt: TGTGCCAGAAGCCTTGGGAGTCAGGCCCTAATCACAGATACGCAGTATTTT
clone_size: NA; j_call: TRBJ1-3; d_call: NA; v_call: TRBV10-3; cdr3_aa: CAISERTTSSGNTIYF; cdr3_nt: TGTGCCATCAGTGAGAGGACAACAAGCTCTGGAAACACCATATATTTT
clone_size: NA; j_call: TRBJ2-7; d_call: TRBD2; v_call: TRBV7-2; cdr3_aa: CASSNSLADTSYEQYF; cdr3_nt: TGTGCCAGCAGCAACTCACTAGCGGACACTTCCTACGAGCAGTACTTC
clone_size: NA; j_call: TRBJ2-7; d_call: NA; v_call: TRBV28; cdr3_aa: CASSLDFGEQYF; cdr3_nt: TGTGCCAGCAGTTTAGATTTCGGCGAGCAGTACTTC
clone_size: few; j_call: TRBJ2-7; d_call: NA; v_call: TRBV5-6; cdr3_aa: CASSLGFTYEQYF; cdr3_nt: TGTGCCAGCAGCTTGGGCTTCACCTACGAGCAGTACTTC
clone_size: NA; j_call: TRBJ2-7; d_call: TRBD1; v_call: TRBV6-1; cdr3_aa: CASSDRGSYEQYF; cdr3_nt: TGTGCCAGCAGTGACAGGGGGTCTTACGAGCAGTACTTC
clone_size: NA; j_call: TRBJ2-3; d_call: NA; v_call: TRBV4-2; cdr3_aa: CASSQVVSSTDTQYF; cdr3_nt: TGTGCCAGCAGCCAAGTAGTAAGTAGCACAGATACGCAGTATTTT
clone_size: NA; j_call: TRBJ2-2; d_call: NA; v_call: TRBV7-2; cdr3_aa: CASSIGRVVGTGELFF; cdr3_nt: TGTGCCAGCAGTATCGGACGGGTAGTTGGGACCGGGGAGCTGTTTTTT
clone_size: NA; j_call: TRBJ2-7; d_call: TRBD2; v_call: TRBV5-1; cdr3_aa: CASSLGTSGSYEQYF; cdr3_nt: TGCGCCAGCAGCTTGGGGACTAGCGGATCCTACGAGCAGTACTTC
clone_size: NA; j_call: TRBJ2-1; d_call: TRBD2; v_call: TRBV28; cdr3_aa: CASRTGRLAEYNEQFF; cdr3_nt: TGTGCCAGCAGGACGGGTAGACTAGCGGAGTACAATGAGCAGTTCTTC